This T cell receptor beta chain was documented in a study of shared clonotypes between healthy human individuals. The CDR3 runs 15 residues. The ends lost 6 bases at V and 6 bases at J; junction bases unmatched: 8. Germline loops: CDR1 MRHNA, CDR2 SNTAGT. Profiling relied on immunoSEQ multiplex PCR, and the TCRdb table lists in-frame clones only, not all of them. The data show about 510,000 clones, approximately 95% seen once. Study-wide points: Generally, naive subsets came out with larger estimated richness than memory subsets.

For this clone: The target antigen is unknown.

The sample taken for sequencing was naive CD4+ T cells sorted from blood. Subset indicated: CD45RA+ positively selected. This clonotype was sampled from a woman in her twenties or thirties in good health. This chain links TRBV6-4 with TRBJ2-1, with 10 bases that match TRBD2. CDR3 DNA: TGTGCCAGCAGCCACCTAGCGGGAGAGATCAATGAGCAGTTCTTC. The encoded protein is CASSHLAGEINEQFF.